Here is one T cell receptor beta chain with its context. Antigen specificity is unknown. These data come from a study of beta chain features in type 1 diabetes. Study details: Age, gender and cell yields were similar between patients and healthy donors.

Expressed TCRB transcripts were sequenced because the entire RNA isolate underwent reverse transcription. TCRdb's copy holds only in-frame clones and misses some; the assay was immunoSEQ multiplex PCR. Altogether about 900,000 clones are present, 15% to 20% being singletons, with the ten largest covering 0.02% to 0.025%. Study results and limitations: More deletions and fewer insertions at VDJ junctions were found in patients with type 1 diabetes.

CD45RO/CCR7/CD25/CD127/CD95/CD27 separated CD4+ naive, central memory, regulatory and stem cell-like memory cells by sorting. Sequenced: naive CD4+ T cells from blood. This receptor was obtained from a woman aged 18-30 years in good health.

As DNA, the CDR3 is TGTGCCAGCAGTCCGAGGGGACAGGGTCGCCATGAGCAGTTCTTC. Protein sequence: CASSPRGQGRHEQFF. This chain connects TRBV28 to TRBJ2-1, with 9 bases aligning to TRBD1. V dropped 5 bases and J dropped 8; count of bases not matched to a gene: 10. This CDR3 contains 15 residues. The germline CDR1 and CDR2 sequences are MDHEN and SYDVKM.